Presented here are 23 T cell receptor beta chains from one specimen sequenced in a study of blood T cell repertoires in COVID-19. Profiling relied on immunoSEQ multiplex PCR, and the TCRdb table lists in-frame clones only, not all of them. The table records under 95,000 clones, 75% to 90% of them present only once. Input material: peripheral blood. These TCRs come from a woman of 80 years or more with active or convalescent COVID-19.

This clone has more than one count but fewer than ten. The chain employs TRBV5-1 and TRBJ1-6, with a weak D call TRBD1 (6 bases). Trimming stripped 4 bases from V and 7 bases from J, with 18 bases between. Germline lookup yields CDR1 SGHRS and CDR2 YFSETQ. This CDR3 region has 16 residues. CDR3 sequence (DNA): TGCGCCAGCAGCCCCTCCGGACAGACATCGAATTCACCCCTCCACTTT. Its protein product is CASSPSGQTSNSPLHF.

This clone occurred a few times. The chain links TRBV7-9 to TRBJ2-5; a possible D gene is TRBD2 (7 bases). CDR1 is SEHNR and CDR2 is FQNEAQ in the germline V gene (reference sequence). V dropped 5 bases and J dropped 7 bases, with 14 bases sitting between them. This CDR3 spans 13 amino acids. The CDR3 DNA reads TGTGCCAGCAGCAACGGGGGGCCTGGGACCCAGTACTTC. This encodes CASSNGGPGTQYF.

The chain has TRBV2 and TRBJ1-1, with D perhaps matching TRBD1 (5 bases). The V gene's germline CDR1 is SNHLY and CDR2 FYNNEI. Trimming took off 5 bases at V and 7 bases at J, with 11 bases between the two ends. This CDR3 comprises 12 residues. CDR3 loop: CASSREQGEAFF. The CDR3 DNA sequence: TGTGCCAGCAGTAGAGAGCAGGGTGAAGCTTTCTTT.

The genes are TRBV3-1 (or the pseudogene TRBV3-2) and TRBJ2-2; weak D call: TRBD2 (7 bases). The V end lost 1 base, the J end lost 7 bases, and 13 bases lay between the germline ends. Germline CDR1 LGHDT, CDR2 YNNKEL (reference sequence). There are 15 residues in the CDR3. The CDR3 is CASSQVGGHSGELFF. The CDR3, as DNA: TGTGCCAGCAGCCAAGTGGGGGGGCACAGCGGGGAGCTGTTTTTT.

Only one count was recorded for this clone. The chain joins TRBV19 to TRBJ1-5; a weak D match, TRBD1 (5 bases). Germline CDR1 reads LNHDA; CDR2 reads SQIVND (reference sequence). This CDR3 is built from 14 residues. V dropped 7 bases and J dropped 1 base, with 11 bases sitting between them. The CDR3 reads CASTRRASNQPQHF. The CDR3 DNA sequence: TGTGCCAGTACCCGCAGGGCGAGCAATCAGCCCCAGCATTTT.

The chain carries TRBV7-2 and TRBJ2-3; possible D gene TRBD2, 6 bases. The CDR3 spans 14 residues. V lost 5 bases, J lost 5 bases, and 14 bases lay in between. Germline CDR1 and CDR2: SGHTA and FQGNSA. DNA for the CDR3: TGTGCCAGCAGCCAGAGCGGGTATATAGATACGCAGTATTTT. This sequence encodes CASSQSGYIDTQYF.

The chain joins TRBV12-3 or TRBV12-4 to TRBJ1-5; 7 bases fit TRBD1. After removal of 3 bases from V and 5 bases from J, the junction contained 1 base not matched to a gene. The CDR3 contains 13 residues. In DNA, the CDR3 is TGTGCCAGCAGTTTTCAGGGGGATCAGCCCCAGCATTTT. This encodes CASSFQGDQPQHF.

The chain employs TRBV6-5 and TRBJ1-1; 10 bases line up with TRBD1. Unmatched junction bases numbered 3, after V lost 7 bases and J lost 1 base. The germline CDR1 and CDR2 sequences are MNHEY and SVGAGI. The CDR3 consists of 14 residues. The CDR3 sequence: CASTGTGENTEAFF. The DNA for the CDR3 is TGTGCCAGCACCGGGACAGGGGAGAACACTGAAGCTTTCTTT.

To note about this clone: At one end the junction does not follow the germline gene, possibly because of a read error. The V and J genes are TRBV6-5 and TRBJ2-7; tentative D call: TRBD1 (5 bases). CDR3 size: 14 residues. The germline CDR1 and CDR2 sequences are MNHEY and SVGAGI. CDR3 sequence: CAGRQTRGSYEQYF. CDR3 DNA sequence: TGTGCCGGCAGACAGACCCGTGGCTCCTACGAGCAGTACTTC.

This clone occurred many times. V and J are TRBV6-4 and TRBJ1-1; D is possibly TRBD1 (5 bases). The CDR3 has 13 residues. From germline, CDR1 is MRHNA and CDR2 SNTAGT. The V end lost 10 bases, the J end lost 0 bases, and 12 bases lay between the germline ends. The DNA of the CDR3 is TGTGCCACCGACGGAGGGGTGAACACTGAAGCTTTCTTT. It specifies CATDGGVNTEAFF.

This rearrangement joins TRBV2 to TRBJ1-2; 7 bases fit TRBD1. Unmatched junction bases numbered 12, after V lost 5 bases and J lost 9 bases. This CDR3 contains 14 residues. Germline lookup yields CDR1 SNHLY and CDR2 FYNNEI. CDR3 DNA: TGTGCCAGCAGTCAAAACAGGGGCCCAAGGAGCTACACCTTC. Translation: CASSQNRGPRSYTF.

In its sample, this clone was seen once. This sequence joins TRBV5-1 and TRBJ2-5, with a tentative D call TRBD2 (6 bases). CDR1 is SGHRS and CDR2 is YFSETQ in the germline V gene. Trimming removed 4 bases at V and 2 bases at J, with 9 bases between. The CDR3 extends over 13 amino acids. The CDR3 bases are TGCGCCAGCAGCGGGACTGCTCAAGAGACCCAGTACTTC. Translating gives CASSGTAQETQYF. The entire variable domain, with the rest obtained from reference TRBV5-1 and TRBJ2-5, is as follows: KAGVTQTPRYLIKTRGQQVTLSCSPISGHRSVSWYQQTPGQGLQFLFEYFSETQRNKGNFPGRFSGRQFSNSRSEMNVSTLELGDSALYLCASSGTAQETQYFGPGTRLLVL.

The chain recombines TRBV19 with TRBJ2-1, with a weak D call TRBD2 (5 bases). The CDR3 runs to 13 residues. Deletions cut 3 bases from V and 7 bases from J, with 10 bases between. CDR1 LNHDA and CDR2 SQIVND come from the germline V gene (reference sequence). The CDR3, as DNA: TGTGCCAGTAGTATTTCGGCGGGTAATGAGCAGTTCTTC. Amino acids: CASSISAGNEQFF.

The CDR3 DNA reads TGCGCCAGCAGCCAACGAGGACAGGGAGGCACAGATACGCAGTATTTT. Protein product: CASSQRGQGGTDTQYF. V gene TRBV4-1 combines with J gene TRBJ2-3, with 8 positions matching TRBD1. V shed 2 bases and J 1 base; nucleotides not matched to a gene: 5. The CDR3 length is 16 residues. Germline V CDR1 and CDR2: MGHRA, YSYEKL.

CDR3 sequence: CASSILAGVGEQYF. DNA for the CDR3: TGTGCCAGCAGCATTTTAGCGGGAGTAGGCGAGCAGTACTTC. V and J are TRBV7-3 and TRBJ2-7; 9 bases align to TRBD2. This CDR3 has 14 residues. With V trimmed by 5 bases and J by 6 bases, 8 bases remained unmatched. Germline lookup yields CDR1 SGHTA and CDR2 FQGTGA.

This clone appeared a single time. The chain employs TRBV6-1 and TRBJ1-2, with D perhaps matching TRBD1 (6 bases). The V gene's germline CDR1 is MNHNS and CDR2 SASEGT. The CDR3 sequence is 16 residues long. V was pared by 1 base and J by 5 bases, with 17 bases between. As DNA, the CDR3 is TGTGCCAGCAGTGAAGGGAGCAGGGGCTCGGGGTATGGCTACACCTTC. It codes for CASSEGSRGSGYGYTF.

The CDR3: CASSPEGQGSGNTIYF. The CDR3 region has the DNA TGTGCCAGCTCACCGGAGGGACAGGGATCTGGAAACACCATATATTTT. The chain has TRBV18 and TRBJ1-3; 9 bases line up with TRBD1. The CDR3 totals 16 residues. The junction had 4 bases not matched to a gene; V was cut back by 3 bases and J by 1 base. In germline, CDR1 is KGHSH, CDR2 LQKENI.

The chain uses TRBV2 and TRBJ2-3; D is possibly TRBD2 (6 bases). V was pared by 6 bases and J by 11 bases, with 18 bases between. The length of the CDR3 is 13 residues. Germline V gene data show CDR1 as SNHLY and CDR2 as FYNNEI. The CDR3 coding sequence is TGTGCCAGCAGGCGGGACTCCGTTTCTTTGCAGTATTTT. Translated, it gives CASRRDSVSLQYF.

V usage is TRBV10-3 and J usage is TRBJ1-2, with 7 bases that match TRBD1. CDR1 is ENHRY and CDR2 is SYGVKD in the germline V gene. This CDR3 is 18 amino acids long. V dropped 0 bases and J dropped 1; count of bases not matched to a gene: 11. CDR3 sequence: CAISESKEGAGLNYGYTF. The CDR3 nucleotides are TGTGCCATCAGTGAGTCGAAGGAGGGGGCTGGCCTTAACTATGGCTACACCTTC.

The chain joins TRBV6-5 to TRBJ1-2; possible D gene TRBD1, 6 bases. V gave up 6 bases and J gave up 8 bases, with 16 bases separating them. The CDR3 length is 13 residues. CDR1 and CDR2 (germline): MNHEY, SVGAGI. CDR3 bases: TGTGCCAGCAGGGTAACAGGGTCCTGGGGCTACACCTTC. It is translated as CASRVTGSWGYTF.

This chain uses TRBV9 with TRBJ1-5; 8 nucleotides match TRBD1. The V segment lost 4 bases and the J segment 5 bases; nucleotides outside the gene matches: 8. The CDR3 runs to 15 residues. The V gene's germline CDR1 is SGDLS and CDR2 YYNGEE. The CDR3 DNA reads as TGTGCCAGCAGCCAGACAGGGGACGATTATCAGCCCCAGCATTTT. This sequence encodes CASSQTGDDYQPQHF.

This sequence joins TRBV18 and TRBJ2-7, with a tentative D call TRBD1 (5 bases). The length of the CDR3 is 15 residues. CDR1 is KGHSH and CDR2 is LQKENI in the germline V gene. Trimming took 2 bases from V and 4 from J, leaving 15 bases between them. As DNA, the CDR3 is TGTGCCAGCTCACCAAGCAGGGCTGCATTTTACGAGCAGTACTTC. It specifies CASSPSRAAFYEQYF.

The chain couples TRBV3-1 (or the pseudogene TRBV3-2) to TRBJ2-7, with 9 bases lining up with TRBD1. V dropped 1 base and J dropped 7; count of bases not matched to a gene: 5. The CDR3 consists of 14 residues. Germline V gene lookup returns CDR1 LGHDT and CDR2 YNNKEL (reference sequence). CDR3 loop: CASSQGDRVMEQYF. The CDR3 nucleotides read TGTGCCAGCAGCCAAGGGGACAGGGTAATGGAGCAGTACTTC.